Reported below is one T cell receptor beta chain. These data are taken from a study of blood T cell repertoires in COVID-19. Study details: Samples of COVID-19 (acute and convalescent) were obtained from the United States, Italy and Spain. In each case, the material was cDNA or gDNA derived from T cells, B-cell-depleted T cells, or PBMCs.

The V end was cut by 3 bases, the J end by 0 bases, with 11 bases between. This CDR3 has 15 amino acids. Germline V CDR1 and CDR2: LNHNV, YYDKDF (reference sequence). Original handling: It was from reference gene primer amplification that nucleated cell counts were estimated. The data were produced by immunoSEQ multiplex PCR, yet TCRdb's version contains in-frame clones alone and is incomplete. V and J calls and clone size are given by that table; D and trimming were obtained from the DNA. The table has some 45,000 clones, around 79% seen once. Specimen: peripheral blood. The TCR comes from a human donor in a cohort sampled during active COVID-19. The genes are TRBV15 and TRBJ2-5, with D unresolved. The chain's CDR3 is CATSSSIQYQETQYF. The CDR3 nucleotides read TGTGCCACCAGCAGTTCGATTCAGTACCAAGAGACCCAGTACTTC.